One and the same sample provided the 29 T cell receptor beta chains below, sequenced in a study of blood T cell repertoires in COVID-19. TCRdb's table, derived via immunoSEQ multiplex PCR, lists solely in-frame clones and lacks some. The repertoire holds more than 70,000 clones, with over 80% as singletons. Sequenced sample: peripheral blood. The source is a woman in her 50s in a cohort sampled during active COVID-19.

The V and J genes are TRBV9 and TRBJ2-1; D is perhaps TRBD2 (6 bases). Trimming pared 0 bases from V and 4 bases from J, leaving 14 bases between. Germline lookup yields CDR1 SGDLS and CDR2 YYNGEE. This CDR3 is 16 amino acids long. CDR3 DNA sequence: TGTGCCAGCAGCGTAGCGGGTAGCGGAGGATACAATGAGCAGTTCTTC. Protein: CASSVAGSGGYNEQFF. Based on the CDR3 plus reference TRBV9 and TRBJ2-1, the full variable domain is DSGVTQTPKHLITATGQRVTLRCSPRSGDLSVYWYQQSLDQGLQFLIQYYNGEERAKGNILERFSAQQFPDLHSELNLSSLELGDSALYFCASSVAGSGGYNEQFFGPGTRLTVL.

V gene TRBV7-3 combines with J gene TRBJ2-1; D remains ambiguous. Deletions cut 5 bases from V and 6 bases from J, with 11 bases between. Germline loops: CDR1 SGHTA, CDR2 FQGTGA. This CDR3 spans 13 amino acids. The CDR3 protein is CASSPTSVNEQFF. The CDR3 region has the DNA TGTGCCAGCAGCCCAACCTCGGTCAATGAGCAGTTCTTC.

The chain is built from TRBV10-1 and TRBJ2-1; 8 bases agree with TRBD2. CDR1 is WNHNN and CDR2 is SYGVQD in the germline V gene (reference sequence). With V trimmed by 5 bases and J by 13 bases, 7 bases remained unmatched. This CDR3 has 12 amino acids. The CDR3 DNA reads TGCGCCAGCAGTAGCGGGGGACCCCATCAGTTCTTC. Residues: CASSSGGPHQFF.

This chain uses TRBV6-1 with TRBJ2-3; perhaps TRBD2 as D (5 bases). This CDR3 region has 14 residues. Deletions cut 3 bases from V and 6 bases from J, with 13 bases between. CDR1 MNHNS and CDR2 SASEGT come from the germline V gene. DNA for the CDR3: TGTGCCAGCAGTGACGGCGGGCCGGAGGATACGCAGTATTTT. It translates to CASSDGGPEDTQYF.

V is TRBV27 and J is TRBJ2-6; possible D gene TRBD2, 5 bases. The germline V gene encodes CDR1 MNHEY and CDR2 SMNVEV (reference sequence). The V and J ends lost 2 bases and 2 bases respectively, with 10 bases between them. CDR3 length: 16 residues. In DNA, the CDR3 is TGTGCCAGCAGTTTAGAATGGGGAGCTGGGGCCAACGTCCTGACTTTC. Its translation: CASSLEWGAGANVLTF.

The chain carries TRBV5-1 and TRBJ1-5; 8 nucleotides match TRBD1. The V gene's germline CDR1 is SGHRS and CDR2 YFSETQ. The CDR3 contains 15 residues. V shed 4 bases, J shed 4 bases, and the junction held 7 bases outside the gene matches. CDR3 nucleotide sequence: TGCGCCAGCAGCATAGGGACAGGCCCAAATCAGCCCCAGCATTTT. Translated: CASSIGTGPNQPQHF.

The chain has TRBV18 and TRBJ1-3; D call uncertain. The CDR3 is 16 amino acids. Germline lookup yields CDR1 KGHSH and CDR2 LQKENI. V lost 0 bases and J lost 2, with 11 bases in between. The CDR3 spells CASSPPNGGTGNTIYF. CDR3 nucleotide sequence: TGTGCCAGCTCACCACCGAACGGAGGAACTGGAAACACCATATATTTT.

CDR3 sequence reads: CASSPGTGGGYGYTF. The CDR3 nucleotides read TGTGCCAGCAGTCCAGGGACAGGGGGTGGCTATGGCTACACCTTC. This chain joins TRBV27 and TRBJ1-2, with TRBD1 matching 11 bases. This CDR3 contains 15 residues. V shed 5 bases and J 4 bases; nucleotides not matched to a gene: 6. CDR1 MNHEY and CDR2 SMNVEV come from the germline V gene (reference sequence).

The chain recombines TRBV18 with TRBJ1-2; TRBD1 matches at 8 bases. Germline CDR1 and CDR2: KGHSH and LQKENI. This CDR3 has 13 amino acids. V lost 4 bases, J lost 8 bases, and 6 bases stayed unmatched. The CDR3 DNA reads as TGTGCCAGCTCACAGGGACAGGCGGGGGGCTACACCTTC. Protein sequence: CASSQGQAGGYTF.

This CDR3 reads CASSLRTSGTDTQYF. As DNA, the CDR3 is TGTGCCAGCAGTTTGCGGACTAGCGGCACAGATACGCAGTATTTT. V usage is TRBV2 and J usage is TRBJ2-3; 9 bases are a match to TRBD2. The J segment lost 1 base and the V segment lost 5 bases, leaving 4 bases of the junction unmatched. CDR3 size: 15 residues. The germline V gene encodes CDR1 SNHLY and CDR2 FYNNEI.

This chain uses TRBV19 with TRBJ1-6; 7 nucleotides align to TRBD1. Germline V gene data show CDR1 as LNHDA and CDR2 as SQIVND (reference sequence). CDR3 length: 14 residues. The J segment lost 8 bases and the V segment lost 6 bases, leaving 7 bases of the junction unmatched. The CDR3, as DNA: TGTGCCAGTAGCCGTACAACAGGGGATTCACCCCTCCACTTT. Residues: CASSRTTGDSPLHF.

This clone has more than one count but fewer than ten. The chain recombines TRBV3-1 (or the pseudogene TRBV3-2) with TRBJ2-7; a possible D gene is TRBD1 (5 bases). The CDR3 loop spans 15 amino acids. The germline CDR1 and CDR2 sequences are LGHDT and YNNKEL (reference sequence). V lost 5 bases and J lost 6, with 20 bases in between. The CDR3 loop is CASSAETVLGGEQYF. DNA of the CDR3: TGTGCCAGCAGCGCCGAGACAGTTCTTGGTGGCGAGCAGTACTTC.

The rearrangement joins TRBV9 to TRBJ2-2; tentative D call: TRBD2 (6 bases). This CDR3 contains 15 residues. Per the germline V gene, CDR1 is SGDLS and CDR2 is YYNGEE. Trimming removed 3 bases from V and 6 bases from J, with 15 bases in between. CDR3 nucleotide sequence: TGTGCCAGCAGCGCCGGGACTTGGGGATCCGGGGAGCTGTTTTTT. Translating gives CASSAGTWGSGELFF. Supplemented by reference TRBV9 and TRBJ2-2, the full variable domain reads DSGVTQTPKHLITATGQRVTLRCSPRSGDLSVYWYQQSLDQGLQFLIQYYNGEERAKGNILERFSAQQFPDLHSELNLSSLELGDSALYFCASSAGTWGSGELFFGEGSRLTVL.

CDR3 loop: CASKDSRDMNTEAFF. CDR3 nucleotide sequence: TGTGCCAGCAAGGACAGCAGGGACATGAACACTGAAGCTTTCTTT. V gene TRBV28 combines with J gene TRBJ1-1; a weak D match, TRBD1 (6 bases). The V gene lost 7 bases and the J gene lost 0 bases, with 15 bases spanning the gap. This CDR3 is built from 15 residues. Germline V gives CDR1 MDHEN, CDR2 SYDVKM.

The chain employs TRBV5-1 and TRBJ1-2; D perhaps matches TRBD1 (6 bases). The CDR3 is 16 amino acids. Trimming left V 0 bases short and J 2 bases short, with 14 bases between. The V gene's germline CDR1 is SGHRS and CDR2 YFSETQ. Here the CDR3 reads CASSLASGQRNYGYTF. CDR3 sequence (DNA): TGCGCCAGCAGCTTGGCGTCGGGACAAAGGAACTATGGCTACACCTTC.

The J gene is TRBJ1-2, the V gene TRBV2; 7 nucleotides align to TRBD1. From germline, CDR1 is SNHLY and CDR2 FYNNEI. This CDR3 comprises 15 residues. The V segment lost 5 bases and the J segment 0 bases; nucleotides outside the gene matches: 6. For the CDR3, the DNA is TGTGCCAGCAGTAGACCCCAGGGGGCTAACTATGGCTACACCTTC. Translated: CASSRPQGANYGYTF.

The chain has TRBV11-2 and TRBJ2-1, with 12 bases matching TRBD2. The ends lost 5 bases at V and 6 bases at J; junction bases unmatched: 8. Germline-derived CDR1 and CDR2 are SGHAT and FQNNGV. The CDR3 runs to 16 residues. CDR3 nucleotides: TGTGCCAGCAGCGCCCTGACTAGCGGGAGCCGCAATGAGCAGTTCTTC. As protein: CASSALTSGSRNEQFF.

J is TRBJ2-7 and V is TRBV10-3, with 7 bases lining up with TRBD2. CDR3 length: 14 residues. V was clipped by 5 bases and J by 6 bases; unmatched bases: 10. CDR1 is ENHRY and CDR2 is SYGVKD in the germline V gene. In DNA form, the CDR3 reads TGTGCCATCAGTTTCCGCGGGGGACCCAGCGAGCAGTACTTC. Its protein is CAISFRGGPSEQYF.

V is TRBV7-9 and J is TRBJ1-1; D gene ambiguous. There are 13 residues in the CDR3. Germline V gene lookup returns CDR1 SEHNR and CDR2 FQNEAQ (reference sequence). V dropped 1 base and J dropped 8 bases, with 11 bases sitting between them. The CDR3 here is CASSLVTGGEAFF. The CDR3, as DNA: TGTGCCAGCAGCTTAGTTACGGGTGGGGAAGCTTTCTTT.

The chain employs TRBV4-2 and TRBJ1-1, with D perhaps TRBD1 (6 bases). This CDR3 comprises 14 residues. V gave up 3 bases and J gave up 5 bases, with 13 bases separating them. CDR1 and CDR2 from the germline V gene are LGHNA and YNFKEQ. CDR3 in amino acids: CASSHLRGGTEAFF. CDR3 nucleotides: TGTGCCAGCAGCCACCTTAGGGGGGGAACTGAAGCTTTCTTT.

V and J are TRBV12-3 or TRBV12-4 and TRBJ2-3; a weak D match, TRBD2 (5 bases). V was cut by 5 bases and J by 8 bases, with 14 bases left in between. This CDR3 spans 13 amino acids. The CDR3 region has the DNA TGTGCCAGCAGTCTTAGCGATAGGCGTACGCAGTATTTT. Encoded protein: CASSLSDRRTQYF.

The chain joins TRBV18 to TRBJ2-1, with 11 bases identical to TRBD2. Germline CDR1 reads KGHSH; CDR2 reads LQKENI. V lost 3 bases and J lost 6; bases outside the gene matches: 4. This CDR3 has 15 amino acids. The CDR3 DNA sequence: TGTGCCAGCTCACCGGGTAGCGGGAGGGCCAATGAGCAGTTCTTC. Amino acid sequence: CASSPGSGRANEQFF.

The chain uses TRBV10-3 and TRBJ1-4; D is perhaps TRBD1 (6 bases). V lost 10 bases and J 2 bases, leaving 11 bases between the germline ends. The CDR3 loop spans 13 amino acids. The V gene's germline CDR1 is ENHRY and CDR2 SYGVKD. The CDR3: CATGQRTNEKLFF. The CDR3 DNA is TGTGCCACCGGACAGAGGACTAATGAAAAACTGTTTTTT.

The V call is TRBV9, the J call TRBJ2-5; a possible D gene is TRBD2 (6 bases). The V end lost 2 bases, the J end lost 6 bases, and 23 bases lay between the germline ends. The CDR3 length is 17 residues. Germline-derived CDR1 and CDR2 are SGDLS and YYNGEE. The CDR3 spells CASSVGVSEGLGKTQYF. CDR3 DNA sequence: TGTGCCAGCAGCGTCGGTGTGTCGGAGGGCCTGGGAAAGACCCAGTACTTC.

The CDR3 protein is CASSIDHTPGFEQYF. CDR3 DNA sequence: TGTGCCAGTAGTATAGATCATACCCCGGGTTTCGAGCAGTACTTC. The chain recombines TRBV19 with TRBJ2-7; D ambiguous. This CDR3 has 15 residues. Germline-derived CDR1 and CDR2 are LNHDA and SQIVND (reference sequence). Trimming left V 0 bases short and J 6 bases short, with 15 bases between. The full variable domain, with the rest looked up from reference TRBV19 and TRBJ2-7, is DGGITQSPKYLFRKEGQNVTLSCEQNLNHDAMYWYRQDPGQGLRLIYYSQIVNDFQKGDIAEGYSVSREKKESFPLTVTSAQKNPTAFYLCASSIDHTPGFEQYFGPGTRLTVT.

This chain uses TRBV6-2 or TRBV6-3 with TRBJ2-7; 7 nucleotides match TRBD2. This CDR3 is 16 amino acids long. Losses at the gene ends were 5 bases for V and 3 bases for J; bases not matched to a gene: 13. Germline V gene lookup returns CDR1 MNHEY and CDR2 SVGEGT. CDR3 protein: CASSDPAGGTRYEQYF. As DNA, the CDR3 is TGTGCCAGCAGTGACCCGGCCGGGGGGACGCGCTACGAGCAGTACTTC.

V usage is TRBV6-1 and J usage is TRBJ2-1; D gene uncertain. Germline V gives CDR1 MNHNS, CDR2 SASEGT. CDR3 length equals 14 residues. Trimming shortened V by 6 bases and J by 5 bases, and 14 bases separated the two germline ends. CDR3 coding DNA: TGTGCCAGCAGCCTATTACTAACAAACAATGAGCAGTTCTTC. Protein product: CASSLLLTNNEQFF.

The rearrangement uses TRBV7-9 and TRBJ1-5; D unclear. The CDR3 has 14 residues. V was pared by 2 bases and J by 0 bases, with 5 bases between. Germline assignment: CDR1 SEHNR and CDR2 FQNEAQ (reference sequence). The CDR3 region has the DNA TGTGCCAGCAGCTTATCCATTAGCAATCAGCCCCAGCATTTT. Translated, it gives CASSLSISNQPQHF.

This clone was seen once. The rearrangement joins TRBV28 to TRBJ1-2, with D maybe TRBD1 (6 bases). Germline CDR1 and CDR2: MDHEN and SYDVKM. The CDR3 consists of 16 residues. V dropped 5 bases and J dropped 1 base, with 17 bases sitting between them. The CDR3 reads CASSLNPGELNYGYTF. CDR3 nucleotide sequence: TGTGCCAGCAGTCTAAATCCAGGGGAACTTAACTATGGCTACACCTTC.